The 12 T cell receptor beta chains presented below share a single source sample, sequenced in a study of follicular helper T cells after annual influenza vaccination. Data came from immunoSEQ multiplex PCR; TCRdb stores just in-frame clones and leaves some out. The repertoire holds around 10,000 clones, with 80% to 90% as singletons. The time point is: 2015-2016 season, pre-vaccination. The sequencing used CXCR5+ CD38- circulating T follicular helper cells from blood, collected on the day of influenza vaccination. The subset denotes: circulating Tfh, non-naive CD4+CXCR5+PD-1+ (ICOS+CD38+ or ICOS-CD38-). These receptors were collected from an adult who received the influenza vaccine.

The chain is built from TRBV2 and TRBJ1-5; no clear D gene. CDR3 length: 13 amino acids. Germline CDR1 is SNHLY and CDR2 is FYNNEI. V was clipped by 6 bases and J by 5 bases, with 11 bases between them. The CDR3 reads CASSDRRDQPQHF. The CDR3 bases are TGTGCCAGCAGCGACCGCAGAGATCAGCCCCAGCATTTT.

This sequence joins TRBV5-7 and TRBJ1-2, with D hard to call. TRBV5-7 is treated as an ORF (open reading frame) with a function not yet certain. The CDR3 totals 13 residues. The V end lost 2 bases, the J end lost 3 bases, and 8 bases lay between the germline ends. CDR3 nucleotides: TGTGCCAGCAGCTTAGGCACGTACTATGGCTACACCTTC. Encoded protein: CASSLGTYYGYTF.

This rearrangement joins TRBV27 to TRBJ1-2; TRBD1 agrees at 8 bases. The CDR3 is 14 amino acids. With 0 bases clipped from V and 8 bases from J, the junction kept 5 bases outside the gene matches. The germline CDR1 and CDR2 sequences are MNHEY and SMNVEV (reference sequence). The CDR3 DNA is TGTGCCAGCAGTTTATCGACAGGGGTGGCGGGCTACACCTTC. It encodes CASSLSTGVAGYTF.

The chain's CDR3 is CASSDQDRGTQYF. CDR3 DNA sequence: TGCGCCAGCAGCGACCAAGACAGGGGTACGCAGTATTTT. This chain connects TRBV10-1 to TRBJ2-3, with TRBD1 identical over 8 bases. Germline CDR1 and CDR2: WNHNN and SYGVQD (reference sequence). V shed 6 bases, J shed 8 bases, and the junction held 7 bases outside the gene matches. The CDR3 runs to 13 residues.

The table lists this clone with a count of one. This chain links TRBV27 with TRBJ1-4; 8 bases map to TRBD1. The CDR3 runs 17 residues. V lost 0 bases and J lost 7; bases outside the gene matches: 10. Germline V gene lookup returns CDR1 MNHEY and CDR2 SMNVEV (reference sequence). This CDR3 is CASSLSPGQVLGEKLFF. The CDR3 nucleotides read TGTGCCAGCAGTTTATCCCCGGGACAGGTCCTCGGTGAAAAACTGTTTTTT.

This clone was seen a single time. This rearrangement joins TRBV5-4 to TRBJ1-1; no firm D call. CDR1 SGHNT and CDR2 YYREEE come from the germline V gene (reference sequence). The CDR3 extends over 15 amino acids. Deletions cut 1 base from V and 4 bases from J, with 14 bases between. The CDR3 spells CASSLQSRALTEAFF. CDR3 coding DNA: TGTGCCAGCAGCTTGCAGAGTAGGGCGCTCACTGAAGCTTTCTTT.

The rearrangement uses TRBV6-1 and TRBJ1-2; no definite D call. V lost 6 bases, J lost 7 bases, and 12 bases lay in between. This CDR3 is built from 12 residues. The germline V gene has CDR1 MNHNS and CDR2 SASEGT. The CDR3 sequence is CASSPYVGGYTF. In DNA form, the CDR3 reads TGTGCCAGCAGCCCCTATGTGGGTGGCTACACCTTC.

The V call is TRBV27, the J call TRBJ2-7; perhaps TRBD1 as D (7 bases). CDR3 length: 12 residues. Germline CDR1 is MNHEY and CDR2 is SMNVEV (reference sequence). The V and J ends lost 7 bases and 5 bases respectively, with 12 bases between them. CDR3 sequence: CASNRRGDEQYF. The DNA of the CDR3 is TGTGCCAGCAATCGCAGGGGGGACGAGCAGTACTTC.

The genes are TRBV4-3 and TRBJ1-1; D not resolved. This CDR3 contains 14 residues. CDR1 LGHNA and CDR2 YSLEER come from the germline V gene. With 3 bases removed from V and 4 bases from J, the gap between germline ends came to 12 bases. The CDR3: CASSQAFDSTEAFF. Here the CDR3 DNA reads TGCGCCAGCAGCCAGGCATTTGATAGCACTGAAGCTTTCTTT.

The V call is TRBV10-3, the J call TRBJ2-3, with 9 bases lining up with TRBD1. Germline V CDR1 and CDR2: ENHRY, SYGVKD. The CDR3 length is 15 residues. The V gene end was trimmed by 6 bases and the J gene end by 3 bases; junction bases not matched to a gene: 7. Here the CDR3 reads CAIRADRGKTDTQYF. The CDR3 DNA follows: TGTGCCATCAGGGCCGACAGGGGGAAAACAGATACGCAGTATTTT.

This clone has only one observation. Other DNA sequences of this sample code for an identical CDR3. V gene TRBV15 combines with J gene TRBJ1-5, with 10 bases aligning to TRBD1. The CDR3 has 14 residues. Germline V lookup: CDR1 LNHNV, CDR2 YYDKDF (reference sequence). The junction had 3 bases not matched to a gene; V was cut back by 3 bases and J by 7 bases. This CDR3 is CATSRGQGSQPQHF. The CDR3 region has the DNA TGTGCCACCAGCAGGGGACAGGGGAGCCAGCCCCAGCATTTT.

V is TRBV6-1 and J is TRBJ2-2; 10 positions agree with TRBD2. CDR3 length: 15 residues. Germline V lookup: CDR1 MNHNS, CDR2 SASEGT. With 5 bases clipped from V and 1 base from J, the junction kept 1 base outside the gene matches. CDR3 loop: CASSRTSGNTGELFF. The CDR3 DNA is TGTGCCAGCAGTCGGACTAGCGGGAACACCGGGGAGCTGTTTTTT.